The clone carrying this TCR beta chain appeared a few times. Germline CDR1 SNHLY, CDR2 FYNNEI. V was trimmed by 1 base and J by 0 bases, leaving 22 bases between them. This CDR3 has 20 residues. Repertoires were generated with immunoSEQ multiplex PCR, while TCRdb's copy carries only in-frame clones and drops some. The sample consists of about 300,000 clones, 70% to 80% of them appearing once. This specimen belongs to a study of cytotoxic CD8 clonotypes in ibrutinib-treated CLL. As for the study in general: The study recorded mean values of almost 260,000 productive templates and approximately 90,000 productive rearrangements per sample.

The starting material was PBMCs, obtained at disease progression, from a patient treated with ibrutinib. The genes are TRBV2 and TRBJ2-4, with D unresolved. The TCR comes from a human donor with chronic lymphocytic leukemia. The CDR3 bases are TGTGCCAGCAGTGAAGTAAGAGTCGGCTGGGCATCTCCAGCCAAAAACATTCAGTACTTC. As protein: CASSEVRVGWASPAKNIQYF.